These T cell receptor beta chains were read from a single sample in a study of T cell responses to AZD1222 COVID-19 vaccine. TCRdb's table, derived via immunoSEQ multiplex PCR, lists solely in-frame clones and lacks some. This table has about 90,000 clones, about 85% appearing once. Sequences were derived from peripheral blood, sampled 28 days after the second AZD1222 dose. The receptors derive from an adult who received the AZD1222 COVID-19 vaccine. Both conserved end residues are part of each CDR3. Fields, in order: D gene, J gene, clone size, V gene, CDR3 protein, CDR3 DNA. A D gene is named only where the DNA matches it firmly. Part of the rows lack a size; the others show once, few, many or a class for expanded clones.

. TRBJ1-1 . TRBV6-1 CASSEVPSAGITEAFF TGTGCCAGCAGTGAGGTACCCTCGGCGGGGATAACTGAAGCTTTCTTT
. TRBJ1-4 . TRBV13 CASSVWANEKLFF TGTGCCAGCAGTGTATGGGCGAATGAAAAACTGTTTTTT
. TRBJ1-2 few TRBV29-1 CSVDGRENYGYTF TGCAGCGTTGATGGCAGGGAGAACTATGGCTACACCTTC
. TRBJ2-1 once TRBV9 CASSVWGVGEQFF TGTGCCAGCAGCGTATGGGGGGTTGGGGAGCAGTTCTTC
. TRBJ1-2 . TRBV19 CATGRGYTF TGTGCCACCGGTCGGGGCTACACCTTC
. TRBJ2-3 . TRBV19 CASARGDTQYF TGTGCCAGCGCGCGGGGAGATACGCAGTATTTT
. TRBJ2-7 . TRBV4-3 CASSPAGSYEQYF TGCGCCAGCAGCCCTGCGGGGAGCTACGAGCAGTACTTC
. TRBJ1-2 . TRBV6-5 CASSSVYGYTF TGTGCCAGCAGCTCAGTGTATGGCTACACCTTC
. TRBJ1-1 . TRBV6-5 CASSYSRVGMNTEAFF TGTGCCAGCAGTTACTCGAGGGTGGGCATGAACACTGAAGCTTTCTTT
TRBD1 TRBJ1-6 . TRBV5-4 CASSWGGTVLHF TGTGCCAGCAGCTGGGGCGGGACAGTCCTCCACTTT
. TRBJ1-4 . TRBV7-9 CASSLPQREKLFF TGTGCCAGCAGCTTACCACAGCGAGAAAAACTGTTTTTT
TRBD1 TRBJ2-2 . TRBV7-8 CASSLRQGPTGELFF TGTGCCAGCAGCTTGCGACAGGGACCCACCGGGGAGCTGTTTTTT
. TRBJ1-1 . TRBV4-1 CASSQGLGGDSEAFF TGCGCCAGCAGCCAAGGTCTCGGGGGCGACTCTGAAGCTTTCTTT
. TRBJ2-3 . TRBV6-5 CASSYRDSTDTQYF TGTGCCAGCAGTTATAGGGACAGCACAGATACGCAGTATTTT
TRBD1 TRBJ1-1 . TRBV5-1 CASSSGQGAEAFF TGCGCCAGCAGCTCAGGACAGGGGGCGGAAGCTTTCTTT
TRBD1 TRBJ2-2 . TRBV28 CASTKLGTGGNTGELFF TGTGCCAGCACCAAACTCGGGACAGGGGGAAACACCGGGGAGCTGTTTTTT
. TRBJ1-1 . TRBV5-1 CASGSGGFTEAFF TGCGCCAGCGGGTCCGGGGGCTTCACTGAAGCTTTCTTT
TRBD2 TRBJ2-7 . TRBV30 CAGRGREGYEQYF TGTGCCGGACGAGGGAGGGAGGGGTACGAGCAGTACTTC
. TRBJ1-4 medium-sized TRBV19 CASSSAPEKLFF TGTGCCAGTAGTTCGGCCCCCGAAAAACTGTTTTTT
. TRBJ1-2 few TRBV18 CASSPDLTPNYGYTF TGTGCCAGCTCACCCGACCTAACACCTAACTATGGCTACACCTTC
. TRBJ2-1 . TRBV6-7 CASSYQDVDNEQFF TGTGCCAGCAGTTACCAGGACGTTGACAATGAGCAGTTCTTC
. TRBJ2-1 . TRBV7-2 CASRYRASPYNEQFF TGTGCCAGCAGATATAGGGCTAGCCCCTACAATGAGCAGTTCTTC
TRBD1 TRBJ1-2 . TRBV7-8 CASSPHRGHGYGYTF TGTGCCAGCAGCCCCCACAGGGGACACGGCTATGGCTACACCTTC
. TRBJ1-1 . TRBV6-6 CASCGWVGTEAFF TGTGCCAGCTGCGGTTGGGTGGGGACTGAAGCTTTCTTT
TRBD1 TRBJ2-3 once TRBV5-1 CASGGQGPSTDTQYF TGCGCCAGCGGTGGACAGGGGCCGAGCACAGATACGCAGTATTTT
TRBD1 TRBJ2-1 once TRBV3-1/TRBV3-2 CASSENRGLGNEQFF TGTGCCAGCAGCGAAAACAGGGGGCTGGGCAATGAGCAGTTCTTC
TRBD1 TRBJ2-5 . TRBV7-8 CASSLIQGAHETQYF TGTGCCAGCAGCTTGATACAGGGGGCCCACGAGACCCAGTACTTC
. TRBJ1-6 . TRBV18 CASSPEGSSPLHF TGTGCCAGCTCACCGGAGGGTAGTTCACCCCTCCACTTT
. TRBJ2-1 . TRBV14 CASSQDITTSLYNEQFF TGTGCCAGCAGCCAAGACATAACTACCTCCCTATACAATGAGCAGTTCTTC